A single sample gave rise to the 29 T cell receptor beta chains below, sequenced in a study of control samples from healthy donors and cancer patients. Only in-frame clones appear in the TCRdb table, and some are missing; sequencing was by immunoSEQ multiplex PCR. The sample includes around 79,000 clones, more than 85% of them seen just once. Sequenced material: PBMCs. The receptors derive from a woman aged 40 to 49 with lung cancer.

The rearrangement links TRBV19 to TRBJ2-1, with no clear D. The CDR3 has 15 amino acids. V was cut by 0 bases and J by 6 bases, with 12 bases left in between. The V gene's germline CDR1 is LNHDA and CDR2 SQIVND (reference sequence). This CDR3 reads CASSIDSGPTNEQFF. In nucleotides, the CDR3 is TGTGCCAGTAGTATAGATAGTGGACCGACCAATGAGCAGTTCTTC.

The rearrangement joins TRBV5-1 to TRBJ2-2, with no clear D. V lost 5 bases and J lost 1, with 6 bases in between. The CDR3 spans 13 residues. Germline values: CDR1 SGHRS, CDR2 YFSETQ. For the CDR3, the DNA is TGCGCCAGCAGACCCGAGAACACCGGGGAGCTGTTTTTT. Its protein is CASRPENTGELFF.

The CDR3 here is CASCQGAEAFF. The CDR3 DNA sequence: TGTGCCAGCTGTCAGGGAGCTGAAGCTTTCTTT. The chain joins TRBV12-3 or TRBV12-4 to TRBJ1-1; D possibly corresponds to TRBD1 (5 bases). This CDR3 is built from 11 residues. Trimming removed 8 bases at V and 6 bases at J, with 10 bases between.

This clone was counted a single time. V is TRBV11-3 and J is TRBJ2-7, with TRBD1 as a possible D gene (6 bases). V was pared by 4 bases and J by 5 bases, with 15 bases between. CDR3 length: 14 amino acids. Germline CDR1 is SGHNT and CDR2 is YENEEA. CDR3 in DNA: TGTGCCAGCAGCTCGACGGCAGGGGACCACGAGCAGTACTTC. It encodes CASSSTAGDHEQYF.

V gene TRBV5-1 combines with J gene TRBJ1-1, with unresolved D. The germline V and J ends were trimmed by 7 bases and 4 bases, with 14 bases remaining between them. CDR3 size: 13 residues. Per germline, CDR1 SGHRS and CDR2 YFSETQ. CDR3 residues: CASPPGEGTEAFF. The CDR3 DNA follows: TGCGCCAGCCCTCCCGGGGAGGGCACTGAAGCTTTCTTT.

The V call is TRBV5-1, the J call TRBJ1-4; tentatively, D is TRBD1 (5 bases). Between the trimmed V and J ends, which lost 5 bases and 0 bases, there was a span of 11 bases. The CDR3 sequence is 15 residues long. The germline gives CDR1 SGHRS, CDR2 YFSETQ. The CDR3 loop is CASRTEFATNEKLFF. CDR3 DNA sequence: TGCGCCAGCAGGACAGAATTCGCAACTAATGAAAAACTGTTTTTT.

V is TRBV11-2 and J is TRBJ1-1, with D possibly matching TRBD1 (6 bases). The germline gives CDR1 SGHAT, CDR2 FQNNGV. The CDR3 spans 14 residues. Trimming stripped 2 bases from V and 0 bases from J, with 7 bases between. The CDR3 bases are TGTGCCAGCAGCTTAACAGGGTTGAACACTGAAGCTTTCTTT. This codes for CASSLTGLNTEAFF.

CDR3 in amino acids: CASSYLQQNEKLFF. The CDR3 DNA reads TGTGCCAGCAGTTACCTGCAGCAAAATGAAAAACTGTTTTTT. The chain employs TRBV6-6 and TRBJ1-4; D not resolved. Trimming left V 2 bases short and J 5 bases short, with 9 bases between. The CDR3 length is 14 residues. From germline, CDR1 is MNHNY and CDR2 SVGAGI (reference sequence).

The chain recombines TRBV6-5 with TRBJ1-2; D is undetermined. V gave up 6 bases and J gave up 3 bases, with 14 bases separating them. The CDR3 has 14 amino acids. Germline V gives CDR1 MNHEY, CDR2 SVGAGI. The DNA for the CDR3 is TGTGCCAGCAGCCAACTTGTACGTGACTATGGCTACACCTTC. Its protein product is CASSQLVRDYGYTF.

This rearrangement joins TRBV19 to TRBJ1-5; D unclear. Germline V gene sequence: CDR1 LNHDA, CDR2 SQIVND (reference sequence). This CDR3 contains 14 residues. Deletions cut 3 bases from V and 3 bases from J, with 9 bases between. The CDR3 DNA reads TGTGCCAGTAGTATCGCAGCGATCAATCAGCCCCAGCATTTT. It yields the protein CASSIAAINQPQHF.

This chain links TRBV4-2 with TRBJ1-1, with a weak D call TRBD1 (6 bases). CDR3 length: 15 residues. Between the trimmed V and J ends, which lost 0 bases and 5 bases, there was a span of 13 bases. Per germline, CDR1 LGHNA and CDR2 YNFKEQ. CDR3: CASSQEVRGPTEAFF. CDR3 sequence (DNA): TGTGCCAGCAGCCAAGAGGTCAGGGGTCCTACTGAAGCTTTCTTT.

The gene calls are TRBV5-1 and TRBJ1-2; 8 nucleotides match TRBD1. CDR3 size: 16 residues. Germline lookup yields CDR1 SGHRS and CDR2 YFSETQ. The trim removed 5 bases at V and 0 bases at J, leaving 9 bases unmatched. The CDR3 here is CASRERPGQANYGYTF. The CDR3 nucleotides read TGCGCCAGCAGAGAAAGACCGGGACAGGCTAACTATGGCTACACCTTC.

The V gene is TRBV7-2, the J gene TRBJ1-3, with a tentative D call TRBD1 (5 bases). The CDR3 extends over 14 amino acids. Germline V gene sequence: CDR1 SGHTA, CDR2 FQGNSA. The germline V and J ends were trimmed by 3 bases and 5 bases, with 11 bases remaining between them. CDR3 sequence (DNA): TGTGCCAGCAGCTTGCGGACACCTAGAAACACCATATATTTT. It encodes CASSLRTPRNTIYF.

V is TRBV24-1 and J is TRBJ1-2; D is possibly TRBD1 (5 bases). Germline CDR1 and CDR2: KGHDR and SFDVKD. Trimming removed 3 bases at V and 7 bases at J, with 20 bases between. CDR3 size: 16 residues. Here the CDR3 reads CATSDAGSGTLAGYTF. CDR3 nucleotide sequence: TGTGCCACCAGTGATGCGGGTTCAGGGACCCTGGCTGGCTACACCTTC.

The rearrangement links TRBV7-2 to TRBJ2-1; unclear D gene. The CDR3 consists of 13 residues. The V gene lost 3 bases and the J gene lost 5 bases, with 8 bases spanning the gap. From germline, CDR1 is SGHTA and CDR2 FQGNSA. The CDR3: CASSFKPNNEQFF. CDR3 DNA: TGTGCCAGCAGCTTCAAGCCTAACAATGAGCAGTTCTTC.

The chain joins TRBV19 to TRBJ1-2; D not resolved. Looked up from germline, CDR1 is LNHDA and CDR2 is SQIVND (reference sequence). The CDR3 contains 16 residues. V lost 5 bases to trimming and J lost 2 bases, with 18 bases between them. CDR3 region: CASSLNLARLNYGYTF. For the CDR3, the DNA is TGTGCCAGTAGTCTAAATTTAGCCCGATTAAACTATGGCTACACCTTC.

This chain joins TRBV7-8 and TRBJ1-3; D is perhaps TRBD1 (6 bases). The CDR3 contains 15 residues. The germline gives CDR1 SGHVS, CDR2 FQNEAQ. Trimming took off 1 base at V and 8 bases at J, with 15 bases between the two ends. This chain's CDR3 is CASSLGLGGADTIYF. The CDR3 DNA sequence: TGTGCCAGCAGCTTAGGGCTGGGGGGGGCGGACACCATATATTTT.

The genes are TRBV5-4 and TRBJ1-1; D perhaps matches TRBD1 (6 bases). The CDR3 runs to 15 residues. Germline CDR1 is SGHNT and CDR2 is YYREEE (reference sequence). The V end was cut by 2 bases, the J end by 1 base, with 12 bases between. The CDR3 nucleotides read TGTGCCAGCAGCTTCCCGACAGGTCCGAACACTGAAGCTTTCTTT. It encodes CASSFPTGPNTEAFF.

The V and J genes are TRBV14 and TRBJ2-3, with D unresolved. Germline V CDR1 and CDR2: SGHDN, FVKESK. CDR3 size: 15 residues. Deletions cut 3 bases from V and 1 base from J, with 11 bases between. CDR3 residues: CASSQGRWGTDTQYF. DNA for the CDR3: TGTGCCAGCAGCCAGGGCAGATGGGGCACAGATACGCAGTATTTT.

The rearrangement links TRBV27 to TRBJ2-1, with 11 nucleotides matching TRBD2. The ends lost 5 bases at V and 6 bases at J; junction bases unmatched: 6. The CDR3 extends over 15 amino acids. Germline CDR1 reads MNHEY; CDR2 reads SMNVEV (reference sequence). The CDR3 nucleotides read TGTGCCAGCAGTCCGGTAGCGGGGGGGCCCAATGAGCAGTTCTTC. The encoded protein is CASSPVAGGPNEQFF.

Remarks on this clone: Other DNA sequences from this sample encode an identical CDR3 as well. This chain links TRBV5-1 with TRBJ1-1; D remains unclear. Germline V gives CDR1 SGHRS, CDR2 YFSETQ. V dropped 0 bases and J dropped 4 bases, with 1 base sitting between them. CDR3 length equals 11 residues. In DNA form, the CDR3 reads TGCGCCAGCAGCTTGGGCACTGAAGCTTTCTTT. Translated: CASSLGTEAFF.

The chain employs TRBV10-3 and TRBJ2-1; 7 bases match TRBD1. Germline CDR1 is ENHRY and CDR2 is SYGVKD. There are 16 residues in the CDR3. Trimming cost V 7 bases and J 0 bases; bases outside gene matches: 9. The CDR3 region is CAITNSTGSSYNEQFF. In DNA, the CDR3 is TGTGCCATCACCAACTCGACAGGGAGCTCCTACAATGAGCAGTTCTTC.

The gene calls are TRBV12-5 and TRBJ1-5; 7 positions match TRBD1. V shed 4 bases, J shed 3 bases, and the junction held 6 bases outside the gene matches. CDR3 length: 15 amino acids. From germline, CDR1 is LGHNT and CDR2 FRNRAP. As DNA, the CDR3 is TGTGCTAGTGGTTATACCGACAGGGACAATCAGCCCCAGCATTTT. It yields the protein CASGYTDRDNQPQHF.

The genes are TRBV18 and TRBJ1-1; 10 nucleotides align to TRBD1. V dropped 5 bases and J dropped 1; count of bases not matched to a gene: 7. Germline V gene data show CDR1 as KGHSH and CDR2 as LQKENI. The CDR3 is 16 amino acids. The CDR3 DNA is TGTGCCAGCTCAGGTCGACAGGGGGCCGCGAACACTGAAGCTTTCTTT. This gives the protein CASSGRQGAANTEAFF.

The chain couples TRBV3-1 (or the pseudogene TRBV3-2) to TRBJ2-5, with 8 bases matching TRBD1. With 8 bases clipped from V and 3 bases from J, the junction kept 17 bases outside the gene matches. The CDR3 spans 17 residues. Germline assignment: CDR1 LGHDT and CDR2 YNNKEL (reference sequence). In nucleotides, the CDR3 is TGTGCCAGCGACCCAGGGGGCAGGGCTAGCTCTAAAGAGACCCAGTACTTC. Protein product: CASDPGGRASSKETQYF.

V and J are TRBV19 and TRBJ2-2, with D maybe TRBD1 (6 bases). Germline V gene data show CDR1 as LNHDA and CDR2 as SQIVND (reference sequence). This CDR3 has 14 residues. The V and J ends lost 3 bases and 7 bases respectively, with 12 bases between them. CDR3 sequence reads: CASSINRESGELFF. The CDR3, as DNA: TGTGCCAGTAGTATCAACAGGGAAAGCGGGGAGCTGTTTTTT.

This sequence joins TRBV4-1 and TRBJ1-1, with D perhaps matching TRBD1 (5 bases). The CDR3 is made up of 16 amino acids. V gave up 0 bases and J gave up 0 bases, with 11 bases separating them. CDR1 and CDR2 from the germline V gene are MGHRA and YSYEKL. This chain's CDR3 is CASSQERGYLNTEAFF. The CDR3 DNA is TGCGCCAGCAGCCAAGAAAGGGGCTACTTGAACACTGAAGCTTTCTTT.

The gene calls are TRBV2 and TRBJ1-5; D remains ambiguous. Germline V lookup: CDR1 SNHLY, CDR2 FYNNEI. This CDR3 has 11 residues. Trimming pared 8 bases from V and 3 bases from J, leaving 5 bases between. Here the CDR3 DNA reads TGTGCCAGCCGCCTCAATCAGCCCCAGCATTTT. Its translation: CASRLNQPQHF.

The genes are TRBV19 and TRBJ1-5, with 10 nucleotides matching TRBD1. There are 14 residues in the CDR3. V trimming: 5 bases; J trimming: 7 bases; junction bases outside the gene matches: 5. Per the germline V gene, CDR1 is LNHDA and CDR2 is SQIVND (reference sequence). The CDR3 region is CASSGDRGGQPQHF. The CDR3 DNA sequence: TGTGCCAGTAGTGGGGACAGGGGCGGGCAGCCCCAGCATTTT.